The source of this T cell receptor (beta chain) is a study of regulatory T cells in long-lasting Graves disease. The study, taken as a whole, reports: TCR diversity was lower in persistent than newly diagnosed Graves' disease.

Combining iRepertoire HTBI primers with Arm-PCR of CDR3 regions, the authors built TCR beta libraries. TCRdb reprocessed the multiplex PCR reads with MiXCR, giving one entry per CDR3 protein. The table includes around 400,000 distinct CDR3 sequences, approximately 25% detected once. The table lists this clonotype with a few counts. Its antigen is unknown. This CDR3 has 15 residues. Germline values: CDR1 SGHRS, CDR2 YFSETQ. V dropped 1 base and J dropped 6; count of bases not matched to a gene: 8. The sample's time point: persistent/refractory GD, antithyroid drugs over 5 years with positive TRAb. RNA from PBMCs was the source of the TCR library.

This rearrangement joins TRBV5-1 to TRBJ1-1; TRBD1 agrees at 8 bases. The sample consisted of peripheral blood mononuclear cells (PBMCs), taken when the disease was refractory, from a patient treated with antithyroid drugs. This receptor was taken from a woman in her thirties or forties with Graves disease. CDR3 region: CASSLLYRGTPEAFF. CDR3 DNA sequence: TGCGCCAGCAGCTTGTTGTACAGGGGGACCCCTGAAGCTTTCTTT.